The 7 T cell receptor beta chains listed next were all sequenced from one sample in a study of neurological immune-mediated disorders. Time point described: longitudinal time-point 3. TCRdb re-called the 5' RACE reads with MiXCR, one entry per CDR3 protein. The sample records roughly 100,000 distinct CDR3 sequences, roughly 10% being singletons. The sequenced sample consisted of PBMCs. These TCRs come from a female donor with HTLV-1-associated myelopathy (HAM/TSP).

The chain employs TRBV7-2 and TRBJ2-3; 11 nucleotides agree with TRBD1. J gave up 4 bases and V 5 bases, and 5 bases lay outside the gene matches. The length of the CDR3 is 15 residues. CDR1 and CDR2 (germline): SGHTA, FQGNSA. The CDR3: CASSLRTGGADTQYF. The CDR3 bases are TGTGCCAGCAGCCTACGGACAGGGGGCGCAGATACGCAGTATTTT.

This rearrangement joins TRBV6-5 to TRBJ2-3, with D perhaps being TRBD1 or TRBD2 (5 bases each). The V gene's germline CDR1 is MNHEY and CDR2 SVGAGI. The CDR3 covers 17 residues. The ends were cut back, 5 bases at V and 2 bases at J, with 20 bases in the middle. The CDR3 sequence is CASSTPGTEENTDTQYF. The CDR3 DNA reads TGTGCCAGCAGTACCCCCGGGACGGAGGAAAACACAGATACGCAGTATTTT.

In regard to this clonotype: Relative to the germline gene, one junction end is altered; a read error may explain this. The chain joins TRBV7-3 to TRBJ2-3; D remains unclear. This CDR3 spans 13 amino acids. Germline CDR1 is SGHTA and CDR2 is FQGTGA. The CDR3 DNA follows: TGTGCCGGCAGCTTGGTGGCCACAGATACGCAGTATTTT. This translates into CAGSLVATDTQYF.

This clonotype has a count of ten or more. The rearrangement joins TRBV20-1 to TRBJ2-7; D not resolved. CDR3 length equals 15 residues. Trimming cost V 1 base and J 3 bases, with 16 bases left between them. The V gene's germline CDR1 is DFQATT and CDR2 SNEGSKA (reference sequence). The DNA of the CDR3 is TGCAGTGCTAGAGGGGCGGCCCTACGAGGCTACGAGCAGTACTTC. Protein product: CSARGAALRGYEQYF.

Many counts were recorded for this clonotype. The CDR3 spells CASSADRASDTQYF. CDR3 nucleotides: TGTGCCAGCAGCGCCGACAGGGCATCAGATACGCAGTATTTT. The chain combines TRBV9 with TRBJ2-3; 7 positions match TRBD1. This CDR3 has 14 residues. V was clipped by 3 bases and J by 4 bases; unmatched bases: 5. Per germline, CDR1 SGDLS and CDR2 YYNGEE.

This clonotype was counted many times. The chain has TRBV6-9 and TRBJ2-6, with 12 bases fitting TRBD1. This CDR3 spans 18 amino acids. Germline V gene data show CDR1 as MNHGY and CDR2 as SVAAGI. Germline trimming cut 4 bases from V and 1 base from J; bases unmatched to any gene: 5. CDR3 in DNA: TGTGCCAGCAGTTCGGAGGGACAGGGGGCGTCTGGGGCCAACGTCCTGACTTTC. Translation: CASSSEGQGASGANVLTF.

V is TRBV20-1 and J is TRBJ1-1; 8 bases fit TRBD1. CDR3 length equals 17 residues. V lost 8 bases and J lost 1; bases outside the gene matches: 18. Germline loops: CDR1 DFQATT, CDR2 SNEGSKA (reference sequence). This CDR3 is CSTSQYRGIIGNTEAFF. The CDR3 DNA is TGCAGTACTTCTCAATACAGGGGGATTATAGGGAACACTGAAGCTTTCTTT.